The source of this T cell receptor beta chain is a study of blood T cell repertoires in COVID-19. The overall study: COVID-19 samples, acute and convalescent, were from the United States, Italy and Spain.

Original processing notes: Counts of nucleated cells, estimated from reference gene primer amplification, were obtained. Sequencing was performed with immunoSEQ multiplex PCR; in TCRdb, only in-frame clones are kept and a portion is missing. The V and J calls and the clone size are those of that table, but D and trimming were determined from the DNA. The data contain about 190,000 clones, approximately 84% of them singletons. Looked up from germline, CDR1 is SGHVS and CDR2 is FQNEAQ. V lost 5 bases to trimming and J lost 2 bases; unmatched junction nucleotides: 4. This CDR3 has 14 amino acids. The chain combines TRBV7-8 with TRBJ2-3; 7 bases map to TRBD2. The sample taken for sequencing was peripheral blood. The receptor was isolated from a woman in her 70s with active or convalescent COVID-19. CDR3 coding DNA: TGTGCCAGCAGCCGGGGGACTAACACAGATACGCAGTATTTT. Translated: CASSRGTNTDTQYF.